This T cell receptor beta chain was documented in a study of T cell responses to AZD1222 COVID-19 vaccine. In regard to this clone: Antigen unknown.

General study findings and limits: The donor group comprised mostly white British people and more females; the analysis possibly underestimated clonal diversity.

Libraries were prepared by immunoSEQ multiplex PCR; TCRdb keeps only in-frame clonotypes and omits some of them. The data contain around 100,000 clones, 88% of them singletons. This sequence was found in an adult in good health. The input for sequencing was peripheral blood, taken on day 0 of AZD1222 vaccination.

CDR3 nucleotide sequence: TGTGCCAGCAGTACTAGCTCTGGAAACACCATATATTTT. It specifies CASSTSSGNTIYF. V usage is TRBV7-9 and J usage is TRBJ1-3; D call uncertain. V lost 6 bases and J 0 bases, leaving 6 bases between the germline ends. The CDR3 sequence is 13 residues long. CDR1 and CDR2 from the germline V gene are SEHNR and FQNEAQ (reference sequence).